Sequencing of this TCR beta chain was carried out in a study of blood T cell repertoires in COVID-19. This CDR3 comprises 15 residues. Germline loops: CDR1 SGDLS, CDR2 YYNGEE. Trimming removed 1 base from V and 4 bases from J; junction bases left unmatched: 7. Original processing methods: By means of reference gene primer amplification, nucleated cell counts were estimated. Sequenced by immunoSEQ multiplex PCR; TCRdb stores in-frame clones only, minus some. For V, J and clone size, that table is used; D and trimming come from the DNA. The table records nearly 250,000 clones, approximately 89% of them present only once.

This sequence originates from a woman aged 60-75 years who had recovered from COVID-19. The sequenced sample was peripheral blood. The chain joins TRBV9 to TRBJ2-5; 7 bases line up with TRBD2. The CDR3 reads CASSVRGEYSETQYF. The CDR3 region has the DNA TGTGCCAGCAGCGTACGGGGGGAGTACTCAGAGACCCAGTACTTC.